Sequencing of this T cell receptor beta chain was carried out in a study of CD8 T cells in Susac syndrome. Study-wide findings and caveats: The study acknowledged a relatively small number of individuals in its TCR sequencing and HLA analysis.

RNA amounts of about 0.5 to 1 ug underwent reverse transcription with random hexamers. Amplification of TCR beta CDR3 across 54 Vbeta and 13 Jbeta was performed with immunoSEQ multiplex PCR. TCRdb fed the immunoSEQ multiplex PCR reads into MiXCR, producing one record per CDR3 protein. This sample has approximately 190,000 distinct CDR3 sequences, with 90% to 97% found just once. TCR beta sequencing was performed on blood CD8+ and CD4+ T cells. Patients with Susac syndrome met diagnostic criteria defined recently for definite or probable disease. About this clonotype: Its specificity is not known.

The CDR3 covers 14 residues. The V gene end was trimmed by 5 bases and the J gene end by 8 bases; junction bases not matched to a gene: 11. CDR1 is SGHRS and CDR2 is YFSETQ in the germline V gene. The origin of this receptor is a human donor with Susac syndrome. Sequencing was performed on CD4+ T cells from PBMCs. The J gene is TRBJ1-2, the V gene TRBV5-1, with TRBD1 identical over 8 bases. In nucleotides, the CDR3 is TGCGCCAGCAGATTTGGACAGGGCACTGAAGGCTACACCTTC. Translation gives CASRFGQGTEGYTF.